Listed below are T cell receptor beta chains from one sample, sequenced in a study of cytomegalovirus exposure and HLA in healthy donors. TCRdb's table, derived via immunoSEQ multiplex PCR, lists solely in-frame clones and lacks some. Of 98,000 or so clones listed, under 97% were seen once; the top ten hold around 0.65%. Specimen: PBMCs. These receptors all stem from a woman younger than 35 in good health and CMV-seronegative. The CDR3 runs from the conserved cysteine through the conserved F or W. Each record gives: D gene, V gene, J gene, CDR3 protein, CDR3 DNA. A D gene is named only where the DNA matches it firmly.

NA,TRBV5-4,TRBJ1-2,CASSGPGARHYGYTF,TGTGCCAGCAGCGGCCCCGGCGCGAGGCACTATGGCTACACCTTC
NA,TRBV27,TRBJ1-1,CASRVLTSGRPNTEAFF,TGTGCCAGCCGAGTTCTAACCAGCGGACGGCCGAACACTGAAGCTTTCTTT
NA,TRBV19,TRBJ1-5,CASSIPGDQPQHF,TGTGCCAGTAGTATACCCGGGGATCAGCCCCAGCATTTT
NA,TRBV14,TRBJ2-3,CASSQDRGGAQYF,TGTGCCAGCAGCCAAGATAGGGGGGGAGCGCAGTATTTT
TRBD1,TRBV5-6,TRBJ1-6,CASSQGQGSTPLHF,TGTGCCAGCAGCCAGGGACAGGGGTCTACACCCCTCCACTTT
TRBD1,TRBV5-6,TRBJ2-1,CASREVTGLYNEQFF,TGTGCCAGCAGGGAAGTGACAGGGCTCTACAATGAGCAGTTCTTC
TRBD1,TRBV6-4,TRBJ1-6,CASSRDRGLNSPLHF,TGTGCCAGCAGCCGGGACAGGGGGCTGAATTCACCCCTCCACTTT
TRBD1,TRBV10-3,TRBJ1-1,CAIRAGTGYLDTEAFF,TGTGCCATCAGGGCCGGGACAGGGTATTTGGACACTGAAGCTTTCTTT
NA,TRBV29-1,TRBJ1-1,CSGRTGKNTEAFF,TGCAGCGGCCGAACAGGGAAGAACACTGAAGCTTTCTTT
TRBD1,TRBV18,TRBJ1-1,CASSPRTGMGTEAFF,TGTGCCAGCTCACCCCGGACAGGGATGGGCACTGAAGCTTTCTTT
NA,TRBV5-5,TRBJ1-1,CASSSQRMNTEAFF,TGTGCCAGCAGCTCACAGCGGATGAACACTGAAGCTTTCTTT
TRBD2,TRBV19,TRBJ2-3,CACRPRGGILTDTQYF,TGTGCCTGTAGACCTCGCGGGGGGATACTCACAGATACGCAGTATTTT
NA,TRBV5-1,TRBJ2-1,CASNRNEILSYNEQFF,TGCGCCAGCAACCGTAACGAAATACTCTCCTACAATGAGCAGTTCTTC
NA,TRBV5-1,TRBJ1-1,CASSLARPSYTEAFF,TGCGCCAGCAGCTTGGCTAGACCGTCGTACACTGAAGCTTTCTTT
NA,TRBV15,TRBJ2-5,CATSRSLGRETQYF,TGTGCCACCAGCAGGTCTCTAGGTCGAGAGACCCAGTACTTC
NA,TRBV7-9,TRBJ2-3,CASSLVGGADTQYF,TGTGCCAGCAGCTTAGTAGGGGGGGCAGATACGCAGTATTTT
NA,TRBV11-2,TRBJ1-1,CASSLEGGGHYMNTEAFF,TGTGCCAGCAGCTTAGAGGGGGGGGGTCACTACATGAACACTGAAGCTTTCTTT
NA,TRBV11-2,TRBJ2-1,CASSLASVIYNEQFF,TGTGCCAGCAGCTTAGCTAGCGTGATATACAATGAGCAGTTCTTC
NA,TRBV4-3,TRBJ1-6,CASSQVTGSSYNSPLHF,TGCGCCAGCAGCCAAGTTACGGGGAGCTCCTATAATTCACCCCTCCACTTT
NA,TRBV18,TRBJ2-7,CASSRERRSYEQYF,TGTGCCAGCTCACGAGAGAGAAGATCCTACGAGCAGTACTTC
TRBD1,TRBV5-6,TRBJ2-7,CASSWTGGLEDEQYF,TGTGCCAGCAGCTGGACAGGGGGACTCGAGGACGAGCAGTACTTC
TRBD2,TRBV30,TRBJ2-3,CAWTLGLATDTQYF,TGTGCCTGGACCCTCGGACTAGCGACAGATACGCAGTATTTT